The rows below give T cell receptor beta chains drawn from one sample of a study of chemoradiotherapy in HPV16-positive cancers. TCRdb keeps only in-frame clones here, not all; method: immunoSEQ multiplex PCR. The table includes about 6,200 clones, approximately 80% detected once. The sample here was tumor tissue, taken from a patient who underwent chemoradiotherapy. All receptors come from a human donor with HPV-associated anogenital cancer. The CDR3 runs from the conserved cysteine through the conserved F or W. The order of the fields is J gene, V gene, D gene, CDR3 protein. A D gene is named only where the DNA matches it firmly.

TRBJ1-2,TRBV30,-,CAWNWQGRRGYTF
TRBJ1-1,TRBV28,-,CASRQTGTVNTEAFF
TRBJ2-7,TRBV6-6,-,CASTSVSYEQYF
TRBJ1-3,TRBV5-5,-,CASSSTGNSGNTIYF
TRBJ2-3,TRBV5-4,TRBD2,CASSPWGGDTQYF
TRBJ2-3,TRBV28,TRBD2,CASSLELAGGGADTQYF
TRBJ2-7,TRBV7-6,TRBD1,CASSQGAEGSYEQYF
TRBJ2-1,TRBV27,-,CASSLSPEGREQFF
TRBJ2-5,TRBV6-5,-,CASSPWGEVQETQYF
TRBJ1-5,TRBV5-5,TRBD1,CASSLDLQGVNQPQHF
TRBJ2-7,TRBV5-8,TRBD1,CASSLGDRRPYEQYF
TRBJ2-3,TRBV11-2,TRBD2,CASSPGLAGGRLTDTQYF
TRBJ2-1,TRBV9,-,CASSVSWRTDEQFF
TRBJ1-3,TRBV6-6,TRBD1,CASSPRDRQRHTIYF
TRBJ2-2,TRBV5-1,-,CASRPTSGTDTGELFF
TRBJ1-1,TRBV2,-,CASSVTGNTEAFF
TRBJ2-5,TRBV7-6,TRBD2,CASSLVGLAGETQYF
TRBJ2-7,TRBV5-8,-,CASSLGFVRDEQYF
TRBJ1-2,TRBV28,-,CASGYGARGYTF
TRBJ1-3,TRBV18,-,CASSPPTVGNTIYF
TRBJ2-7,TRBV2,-,CASRGTLYEQYF
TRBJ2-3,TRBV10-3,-,CAISDDPTSGTDTQYF
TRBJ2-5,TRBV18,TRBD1,CASSTTGGAETQYF
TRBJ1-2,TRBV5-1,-,CASSPDSLNYGYTF
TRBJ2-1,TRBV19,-,CASSRVDNEQFF
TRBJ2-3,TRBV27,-,CASSFRSRGIRGTLTDTQYF
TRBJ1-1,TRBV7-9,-,CASTGTEDEAFF
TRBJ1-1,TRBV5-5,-,CASSLHWGAEAFF
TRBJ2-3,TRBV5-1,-,CASSRRGADTQYF
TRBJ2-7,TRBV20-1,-,CSARDNYEQYF
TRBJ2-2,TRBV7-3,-,CASSLGVFGGNTGELFF
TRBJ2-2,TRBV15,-,CATSIIGELFF
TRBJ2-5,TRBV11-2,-,CASSGGFQETQYF
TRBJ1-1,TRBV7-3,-,CASSLWGNTEAFF
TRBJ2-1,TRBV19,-,CASSIDRGSGAYNEQFF
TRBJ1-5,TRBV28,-,CASSFFPKRPDYSNQPQHF
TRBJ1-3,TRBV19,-,CASSPQSWALGSGNTIYF
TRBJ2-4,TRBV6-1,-,CASSEQGFKNIQYF
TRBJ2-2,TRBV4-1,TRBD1,CASSPGGGTGELFF
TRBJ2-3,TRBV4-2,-,CASSQGFRGGQDTQYF
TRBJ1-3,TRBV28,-,CASSFGNGNTIYF
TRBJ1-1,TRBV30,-,CAWKRQANTEAFF
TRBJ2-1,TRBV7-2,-,CASSQDWPLDEQFF
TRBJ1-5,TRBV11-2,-,CASSPHIDQPQHF
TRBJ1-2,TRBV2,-,CASSEASYGYTF
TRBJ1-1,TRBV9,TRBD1,CASSVGGGRGPYTEAFF
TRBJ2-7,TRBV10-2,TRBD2,CASSSVTSGDLTHKQYF
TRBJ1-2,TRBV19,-,CASSYSLRGVYGYTF
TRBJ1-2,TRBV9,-,CASSASSGLTGYTF
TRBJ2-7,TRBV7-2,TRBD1,CASSSTGVYEQYF
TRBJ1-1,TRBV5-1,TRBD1,CASSSTTGGNMPEAFF
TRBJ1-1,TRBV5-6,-,CASSLAMEGGRDEAFF
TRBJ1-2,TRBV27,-,CASSLAGSYGYTF
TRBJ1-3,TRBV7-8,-,CASSQTGSENTIYF
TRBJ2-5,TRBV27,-,CASSLRPRETQYF